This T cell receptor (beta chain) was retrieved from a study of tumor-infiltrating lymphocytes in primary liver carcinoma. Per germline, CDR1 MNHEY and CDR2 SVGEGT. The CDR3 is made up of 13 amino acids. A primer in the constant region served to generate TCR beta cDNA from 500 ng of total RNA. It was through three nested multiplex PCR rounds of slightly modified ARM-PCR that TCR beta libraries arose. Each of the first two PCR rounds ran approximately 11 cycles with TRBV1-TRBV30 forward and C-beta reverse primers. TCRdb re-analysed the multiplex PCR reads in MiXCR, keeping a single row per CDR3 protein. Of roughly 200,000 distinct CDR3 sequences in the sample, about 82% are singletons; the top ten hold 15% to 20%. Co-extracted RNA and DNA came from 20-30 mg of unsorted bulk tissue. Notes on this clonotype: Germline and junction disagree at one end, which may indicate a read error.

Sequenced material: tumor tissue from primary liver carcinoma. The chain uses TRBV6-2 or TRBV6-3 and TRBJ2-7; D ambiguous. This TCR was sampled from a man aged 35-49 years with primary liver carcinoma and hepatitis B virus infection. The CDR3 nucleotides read TGTGCCATCAGTTACGAGGTACCAAACGAGCAGTACTTC. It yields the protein CAISYEVPNEQYF.